This TCR beta chain appears in the sequencing data of a study of blood T cells in healthy people across ages. Whole-study context: Capture via template switching afforded approximately one barcoded beta molecule per two T cells.

General study findings and limits: A greater number of naive CD4+ cells and higher diversity distinguished long-lived donors from aged donors. Estimated diversity, derived from one million T cells, was regarded as an underestimate.

The length of the CDR3 is 12 residues. Trimming stripped 6 bases from V and 5 bases from J, with 10 bases between. A J-beta primer mix and a sample-barcoded 5' primer were used in a second PCR of about 7 to 12 cycles. TCRdb redid the calling of the 5' RACE reads with MiXCR, one entry per CDR3 protein. The data hold 1.5 million to 2 million distinct CDR3 sequences, with under 30% observed a single time. At least 5.5 micrograms of total RNA were extracted per sample. For this clonotype: Its antigen is unknown. It differs at one base from a far larger clone, so likely a read error.

The V gene is TRBV12-3 or TRBV12-4, the J gene TRBJ2-5; the D is unclear. The sequence was obtained from a woman aged 30 to 39 in good health. Sequences were obtained from blood. CDR3 bases: TGTGCCAGCAGCATCCCGCGGGAGACCCAGTACTTC. This encodes CASSIPRETQYF.